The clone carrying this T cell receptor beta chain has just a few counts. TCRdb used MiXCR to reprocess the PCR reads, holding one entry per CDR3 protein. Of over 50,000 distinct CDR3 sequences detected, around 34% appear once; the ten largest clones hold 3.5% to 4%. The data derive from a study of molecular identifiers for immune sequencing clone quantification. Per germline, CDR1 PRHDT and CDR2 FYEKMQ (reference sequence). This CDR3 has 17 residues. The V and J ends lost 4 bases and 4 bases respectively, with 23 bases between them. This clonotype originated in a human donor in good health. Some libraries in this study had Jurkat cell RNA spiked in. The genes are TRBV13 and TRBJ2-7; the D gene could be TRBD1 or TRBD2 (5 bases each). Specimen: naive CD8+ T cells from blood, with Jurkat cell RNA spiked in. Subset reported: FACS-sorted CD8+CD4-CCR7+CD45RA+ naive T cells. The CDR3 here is CASSSGSSGPKIYEQYF. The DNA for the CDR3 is TGTGCCAGCAGCTCGGGGTCCTCAGGGCCCAAAATATACGAGCAGTACTTC.